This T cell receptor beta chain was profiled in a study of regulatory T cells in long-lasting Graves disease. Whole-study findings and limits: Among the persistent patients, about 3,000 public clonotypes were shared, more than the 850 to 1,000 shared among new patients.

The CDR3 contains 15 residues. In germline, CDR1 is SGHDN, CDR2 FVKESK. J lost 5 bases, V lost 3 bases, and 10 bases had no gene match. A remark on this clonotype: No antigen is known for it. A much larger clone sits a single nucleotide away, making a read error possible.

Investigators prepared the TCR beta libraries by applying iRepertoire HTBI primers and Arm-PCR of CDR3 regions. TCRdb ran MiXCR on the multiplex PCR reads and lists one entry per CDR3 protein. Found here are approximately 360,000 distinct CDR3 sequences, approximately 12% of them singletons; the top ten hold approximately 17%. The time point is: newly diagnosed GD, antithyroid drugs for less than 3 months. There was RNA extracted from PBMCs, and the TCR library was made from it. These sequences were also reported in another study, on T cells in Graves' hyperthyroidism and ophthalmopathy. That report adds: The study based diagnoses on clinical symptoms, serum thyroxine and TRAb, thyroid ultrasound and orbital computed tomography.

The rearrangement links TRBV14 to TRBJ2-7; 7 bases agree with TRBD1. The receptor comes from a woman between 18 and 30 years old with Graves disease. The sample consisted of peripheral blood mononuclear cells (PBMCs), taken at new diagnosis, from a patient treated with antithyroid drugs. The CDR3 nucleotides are TGTGCCAGCAGCCAGACGAGGGGACAGTCCCACGAGCAGTACTTC. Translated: CASSQTRGQSHEQYF.